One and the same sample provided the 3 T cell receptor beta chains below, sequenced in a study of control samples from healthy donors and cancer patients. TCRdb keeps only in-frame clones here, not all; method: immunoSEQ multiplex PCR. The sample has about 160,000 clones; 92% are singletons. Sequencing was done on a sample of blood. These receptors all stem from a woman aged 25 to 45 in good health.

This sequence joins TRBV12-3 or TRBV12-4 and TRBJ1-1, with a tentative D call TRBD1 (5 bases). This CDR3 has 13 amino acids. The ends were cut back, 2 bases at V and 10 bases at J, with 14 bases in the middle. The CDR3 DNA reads TGTGCCAGCAGTTTACAACAGGCGGGGGGAGCTTTCTTT. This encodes CASSLQQAGGAFF.

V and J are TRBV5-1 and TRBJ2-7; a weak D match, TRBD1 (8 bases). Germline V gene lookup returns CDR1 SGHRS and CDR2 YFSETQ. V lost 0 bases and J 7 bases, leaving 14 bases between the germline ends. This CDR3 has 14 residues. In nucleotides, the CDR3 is TGCGCCAGCAGCTTGGACAGGGGGGGCGGGGAGCAGTACTTC. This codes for CASSLDRGGGEQYF.

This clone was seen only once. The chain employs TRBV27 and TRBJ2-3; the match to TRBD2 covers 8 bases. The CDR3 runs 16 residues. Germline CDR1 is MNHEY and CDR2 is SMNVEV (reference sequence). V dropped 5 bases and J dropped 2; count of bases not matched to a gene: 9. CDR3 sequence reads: CASSPGAAGVTDTQYF. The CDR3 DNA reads TGTGCCAGCAGTCCCGGGGCAGCGGGGGTCACAGATACGCAGTATTTT.